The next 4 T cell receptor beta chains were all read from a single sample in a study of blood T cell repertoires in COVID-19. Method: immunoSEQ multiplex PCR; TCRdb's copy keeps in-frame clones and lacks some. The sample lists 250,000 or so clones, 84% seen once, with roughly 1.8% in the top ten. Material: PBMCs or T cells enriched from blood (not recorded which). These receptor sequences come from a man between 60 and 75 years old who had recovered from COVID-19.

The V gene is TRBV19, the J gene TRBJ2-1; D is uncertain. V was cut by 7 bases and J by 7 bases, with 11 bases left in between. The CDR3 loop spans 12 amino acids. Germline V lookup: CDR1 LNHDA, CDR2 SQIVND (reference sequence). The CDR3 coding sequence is TGTGCCAGTACCCATCGAGGAAATGAGCAGTTCTTC. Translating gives CASTHRGNEQFF.

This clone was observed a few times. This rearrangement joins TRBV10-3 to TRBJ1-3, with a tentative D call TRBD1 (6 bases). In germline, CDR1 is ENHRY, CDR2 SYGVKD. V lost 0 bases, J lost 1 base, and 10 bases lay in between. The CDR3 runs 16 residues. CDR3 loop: CAISESGRGSGNTIYF. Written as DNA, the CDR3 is TGTGCCATCAGTGAGTCGGGCAGGGGATCTGGAAACACCATATATTTT.

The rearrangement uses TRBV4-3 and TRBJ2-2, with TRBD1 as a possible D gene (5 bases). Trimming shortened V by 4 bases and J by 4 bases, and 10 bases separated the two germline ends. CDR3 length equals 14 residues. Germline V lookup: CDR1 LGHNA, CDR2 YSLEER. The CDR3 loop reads CASSPSDTTGELFF. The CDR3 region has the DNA TGCGCCAGCAGCCCCTCGGACACCACCGGGGAGCTGTTTTTT.

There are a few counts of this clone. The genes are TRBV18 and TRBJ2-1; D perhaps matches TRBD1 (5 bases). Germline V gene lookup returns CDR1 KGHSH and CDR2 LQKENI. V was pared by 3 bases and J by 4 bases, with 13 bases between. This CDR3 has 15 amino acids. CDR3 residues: CASSPTERVYNEQFF. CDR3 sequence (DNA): TGTGCCAGCTCACCGACAGAAAGGGTTTACAATGAGCAGTTCTTC.